Below, 13 T cell receptor beta chains from the same sample are listed, as sequenced in a study of T cell clonality in common variable immunodeficiency (dated by TCRdb to about 2015). The investigation overall reported the following: CVID TCRbeta sequences reportedly showed fewer deletions and N-nucleotide insertions and lacked highly modified clones with 13 or more V deletions.

The library came from the immunoSEQ multiplex PCR assay. In its TCRdb copy, this immuneACCESS table keeps in-frame sequences only and misses some clones. Where compared with another copy, unresolved V genes explain less than half of these, and the others have no known cause. This sample has roughly 40,000 clones in the table, none counted a single time. Of the sample, 5% to 6.5% falls within the top ten clones. Their cognate antigens are unknown. The material sequenced was peripheral blood mononuclear cells. The receptors stem from a human donor with common variable immunodeficiency.

Comment on this clone: Read data end 3 residues before the CDR3 end; the end is taken from the germline J gene. The V call is TRBV5-1, the J call TRBJ2-3; 11 bases line up with TRBD2. Germline V gene lookup returns CDR1 SGHRS and CDR2 YFSETQ. V shed 2 bases, J shed 0 bases, and the junction held 8 bases outside the gene matches. The CDR3 runs 18 residues. The CDR3 is CASSFSPTSGTSTDTQYF. The covered CDR3 bases are TGCGCCAGCAGCTTTTCCCCGACTAGCGGGACTAGCACAGATACG.

This clone has only a few counts. The CDR3 DNA, read in part, is TGTGCCAGCAGCCCTAGCGGGGCAGGCACAGATACG. Encoded protein: CASSPSGAGTDT. The entire CDR3 reads CASSPSGAGTDTQYF. The chain joins TRBV2 to TRBJ2-3; 9 bases agree with TRBD2. The read terminates 3 residues ahead of where the CDR3 ends, so the germline J gene completes it. Germline V gives CDR1 SNHLY, CDR2 FYNNEI. J lost 1 base, V lost 6 bases, and 5 bases had no gene match. This CDR3 spans 15 amino acids.

This clone was counted many times. The read is 3 residues too short to cover the CDR3 end, so that end is filled in from the germline J gene. The chain couples TRBV5-4 to TRBJ2-3; no firm D call. The V gene's germline CDR1 is SGHNT and CDR2 YYREEE (reference sequence). This CDR3 is 14 amino acids long. The V gene lost 0 bases and the J gene lost 5 bases, with 10 bases spanning the gap. The DNA read from the CDR3 is TGTGCCAGCAGCTTGGAACAACCGGGAGATACG. As protein: CASSLEQPGDT. In full, the CDR3 reads CASSLEQPGDTQYF.

Only a few counts were recorded for this clone. The read ends 3 residues before the CDR3 terminus; that terminus is restored from the germline J gene. The chain is built from TRBV5-1 and TRBJ2-1; TRBD2 matches at 10 bases. Trimming took 4 bases from V and 9 from J; bases not matched to a gene: 10. Germline CDR1 is SGHRS and CDR2 is YFSETQ. CDR3 size: 15 residues. CDR3 DNA, as far as it was read: TGCGCCAGCAGCAGGGAAGCCGGGACTAGCGCTGAG. This sequence encodes CASSREAGTSAE. The whole CDR3 protein is CASSREAGTSAEQFF.

This clone was observed many times. The read finishes 3 residues shy of the CDR3 end, and the germline J gene is used to complete it. The rearrangement links TRBV30 to TRBJ2-3, with D possibly TRBD2 on 7 matching bases. The germline gives CDR1 GTSNPN, CDR2 SVGIG (reference sequence). The CDR3 covers 13 residues. CDR3 DNA (partial): TGTGCCTGGAGTGTGGGGGGGCTTCCGACG. Translation gives CAWSVGGLPT. The CDR3 in full is CAWSVGGLPTQYF.

Of note for this clone: The read terminates 3 residues ahead of where the CDR3 ends, so the germline J gene completes it. The rearrangement uses TRBV30 and TRBJ2-1; 9 bases are a match to TRBD2. V was clipped by 2 bases and J by 1 base; unmatched bases: 18. Germline CDR1 and CDR2: GTSNPN and SVGIG (reference sequence). CDR3 length: 20 amino acids. CDR3 protein: CAWSRKGGAGGHLSYNEQFF. The part of the CDR3 DNA that was read is TGTGCCTGGAGTAGGAAAGGGGGAGCGGGGGGCCACCTGTCCTACAATGAG.

CDR3 in amino acids: CASSPRTDQPQHF. The CDR3 bases that were read are TGTGCCAGTAGTCCCCGGACAGATCAGCCC. The genes are TRBV19 and TRBJ1-5; perhaps TRBD1 as D (6 bases). The missing CDR3 end, 3 residues past where the read stops, is filled in from the germline J gene. The V gene lost 5 bases and the J gene lost 5 bases, with 10 bases spanning the gap. CDR1 is LNHDA, CDR2 SQIVND, per germline (reference sequence). The CDR3 length is 13 residues.

This clone was detected ten times or more. The observed sequence ends 3 residues before the CDR3 terminus, with the missing tail filled in from the germline J gene. This chain connects TRBV5-4 to TRBJ1-2; TRBD1 agrees at 7 bases. CDR3 length equals 13 residues. The J segment lost 7 bases and the V segment lost 4 bases, leaving 7 bases of the junction unmatched. Germline CDR1 and CDR2: SGHNT and YYREEE (reference sequence). The sequenced part of the CDR3 DNA is TGTGCCAGCAGCCCTAGACAGGGTAGTGGC. Translation gives CASSPRQGSG. The entire CDR3 reads CASSPRQGSGYTF.

This clone was seen ten or more times. The read finishes 3 residues shy of the CDR3 end, and the germline J gene is used to complete it. V and J are TRBV20-1 and TRBJ1-6, with TRBD1 matching over 11 bases. Germline CDR1 reads DFQATT; CDR2 reads SNEGSKA (reference sequence). The length of the CDR3 is 15 residues. V shed 1 base and J 10 bases; nucleotides not matched to a gene: 6. The DNA read from the CDR3 is TGCAGTGCTAGAGCCTGGACAGGGGGCGGATCACCC. Its translation is CSARAWTGGGSP. The full CDR3 protein is CSARAWTGGGSPLHF.

This clone was recorded many times. The read finishes 3 residues shy of the CDR3 end, and the germline J gene is used to complete it. The chain employs TRBV5-5 and TRBJ2-3; possibly TRBD1 for D (6 bases). V gave up 6 bases and J gave up 5 bases, with 19 bases separating them. The CDR3 covers 15 residues. Germline CDR1 SGHKS, CDR2 YYEKEE (reference sequence). The sequenced part of the CDR3 DNA is TGTGCCAGCACACCCGGGACACGGACCTTAGATACG. It encodes CASTPGTRTLDT. In full, the CDR3 reads CASTPGTRTLDTQYF.

The sample holds a few counts of this clone. The CDR3 end is not reached by the read, which stops 3 residues before it; the germline J gene fills it in. The chain recombines TRBV2 with TRBJ1-5; D ambiguous. This CDR3 spans 14 amino acids. With 0 bases removed from V and 6 bases from J, the gap between germline ends came to 9 bases. CDR1 and CDR2 from the germline V gene are SNHLY and FYNNEI. The CDR3 reads CASSEARTVQPQHF. Incomplete CDR3 DNA: TGTGCCAGCAGTGAAGCCAGGACTGTTCAGCCC.

This clone was recorded at least ten times. Read coverage stops 3 residues before the CDR3 terminus; the germline J gene supplies the remainder. The rearrangement links TRBV11-2 to TRBJ2-7, with D unclear. The CDR3 has 11 amino acids. V was cut by 3 bases and J by 6 bases, with 6 bases left in between. Germline values: CDR1 SGHAT, CDR2 FQNNGV. The CDR3 spells CASSLGSEQYF. The CDR3 DNA, read in part, is TGTGCCAGCAGCTTGGGCTCCGAG.

This clone was observed many times. The CDR3 extends 3 residues past the end of the read, so its final part is completed from the germline J gene. The chain has TRBV18 and TRBJ1-3; 7 bases map to TRBD1. The ends lost 2 bases at V and 7 bases at J; junction bases unmatched: 2. This CDR3 has 13 residues. The germline V gene has CDR1 KGHSH and CDR2 LQKENI. This chain's CDR3 is CASSPGTENTIYF. The CDR3 DNA, read in part, is TGTGCCAGCTCACCAGGGACAGAGAACACC.